This is a list of T cell receptor beta chains from one sample in a study of blood T cell repertoires in COVID-19. TCRdb's copy holds only in-frame clones and misses some; the assay was immunoSEQ multiplex PCR. In the table there are about 87,000 clones, around 84% of which are singletons. Material: peripheral blood. The origin of the receptors is a man between 35 and 55 years old with acute or convalescent COVID-19. Both conserved end residues are part of each CDR3. A D gene is named only where the DNA matches it firmly. Size values are once, few and many counts, or a class for expanded clones, and some rows have none.

j_call clone_size d_call v_call cdr3_aa cdr3_nt
TRBJ1-3 NA NA TRBV19 CASSMGTESGNTIYF TGTGCCAGTAGTATGGGCACCGAATCTGGAAACACCATATATTTT
TRBJ1-3 once TRBD1 TRBV10-3 CAISEPGQGNTIYF TGTGCCATCAGTGAACCGGGACAGGGAAACACCATATATTTT
TRBJ1-1 NA TRBD1 TRBV19 CASSLQGGTEAFF TGTGCCAGTAGTCTACAGGGGGGGACTGAAGCTTTCTTT
TRBJ1-4 NA NA TRBV24-1 CATSDLGRGGKLFF TGTGCCACCAGTGATTTGGGGAGGGGGGGTAAACTGTTTTTT
TRBJ1-6 once TRBD1 TRBV19 CASSIVDRGPSPLHF TGTGCCAGTAGTATAGTCGACAGGGGGCCCTCACCCCTCCACTTT
TRBJ1-5 NA NA TRBV6-1 CASSDSGSSNQPQHF TGTGCCAGCAGTGATTCGGGGAGTAGCAATCAGCCCCAGCATTTT
TRBJ2-3 NA NA TRBV15 CATSRDRDTQYF TGTGCCACCAGCAGAGATCGTGATACGCAGTATTTT
TRBJ2-1 NA TRBD2 TRBV15 CATDLAGGGYNEQFF TGTGCCACCGATCTAGCGGGGGGGGGATACAATGAGCAGTTCTTC
TRBJ2-2 NA TRBD2 TRBV9 CASSVGSGGAGGELFF TGTGCCAGCAGCGTAGGAAGCGGGGGGGCCGGCGGGGAGCTGTTTTTT
TRBJ1-2 NA NA TRBV30 CAWSRTSYGYTF TGTGCCTGGAGTCGTACATCCTATGGCTACACCTTC
TRBJ2-2 NA NA TRBV6-5 CASSSMSAAGSGELFF TGTGCCAGCAGTTCCATGAGCGCCGCAGGGTCCGGGGAGCTGTTTTTT
TRBJ2-7 NA TRBD2 TRBV27 CASSPRAGIYEQYF TGTGCCAGCAGTCCAAGAGCGGGAATCTACGAGCAGTACTTC
TRBJ2-3 few NA TRBV7-9 CASSSTLDYTDTQYF TGTGCCAGCAGCTCCACACTGGACTACACAGATACGCAGTATTTT
TRBJ2-3 NA NA TRBV3-1/TRBV3-2 CASSQTRDTQYF TGTGCCAGCAGCCAGACAAGAGATACGCAGTATTTT
TRBJ1-1 NA TRBD1 TRBV29-1 CSGQGNKDTEAFF TGCAGCGGACAGGGGAACAAGGACACTGAAGCTTTCTTT
TRBJ2-5 once TRBD2 TRBV19 CASSTSGQETQYF TGTGCCAGTAGTACTAGCGGACAAGAGACCCAGTACTTC
TRBJ2-1 medium-sized TRBD2 TRBV5-6 CASSLQAGAYNEQFF TGTGCCAGCAGCTTGCAGGCGGGAGCTTACAATGAGCAGTTCTTC
TRBJ1-3 NA NA TRBV14 CASSQGLTSGNTIYF TGTGCCAGCAGCCAAGGACTGACCTCTGGAAACACCATATATTTT
TRBJ1-3 NA NA TRBV6-2/TRBV6-3 CASSSGDPNTIYF TGTGCCAGCAGTAGCGGCGATCCAAACACCATATATTTT
TRBJ1-4 NA NA TRBV6-5 CASSISIANEKLFF TGTGCCAGCAGTATCAGTATCGCTAATGAAAAACTGTTTTTT
TRBJ1-5 NA TRBD1 TRBV6-5 CASAGTGLQPQHF TGTGCCAGTGCCGGGACAGGGCTTCAGCCCCAGCATTTT
TRBJ2-7 NA NA TRBV9 CASSVGGFQYEQYF TGTGCCAGCAGCGTAGGCGGGTTCCAATACGAGCAGTACTTC
TRBJ1-1 NA TRBD1 TRBV4-3 CASSQAHRGRGNTEAFF TGCGCCAGCAGCCAGGCGCACAGGGGGCGCGGGAACACTGAAGCTTTCTTT
TRBJ1-3 NA NA TRBV6-5 CASREGSPRGNTIYF TGTGCCAGCAGGGAGGGATCGCCAAGAGGAAACACCATATATTTT
TRBJ2-2 NA TRBD2 TRBV2 CASSEAGGPTGELFF TGTGCCAGCAGTGAGGCGGGGGGGCCCACCGGGGAGCTGTTTTTT
TRBJ1-3 NA NA TRBV5-6 CASSRLGGAAEGIYF TGTGCCAGCAGCCGGCTCGGGGGGGCGGCCGAGGGCATATATTTT
TRBJ1-6 NA TRBD1 TRBV11-1 CASSQRQGTLGSPLHF TGTGCCAGCAGCCAAAGACAGGGGACTTTGGGGTCACCCCTCCACTTT
TRBJ2-3 NA TRBD2 TRBV5-4 CASSLLGTSGTDTQYF TGTGCCAGCAGCTTGCTCGGGACTAGTGGGACAGATACGCAGTATTTT
TRBJ2-1 NA NA TRBV5-1 CASSLGGYYNEQFF TGCGCCAGCAGCTTGGGCGGCTACTACAATGAGCAGTTCTTC
TRBJ2-2 few TRBD1 TRBV7-6 CASSFLQGADTGELFF TGTGCCAGCAGCTTCTTACAGGGGGCTGACACCGGGGAGCTGTTTTTT
TRBJ2-3 once TRBD1 TRBV6-6 CASRDRGLTDTQYF TGTGCCAGCAGGGACAGGGGCCTGACAGATACGCAGTATTTT
TRBJ2-1 few NA TRBV18 CASSRRFYNEQFF TGTGCCAGCTCACGGAGGTTCTACAATGAGCAGTTCTTC
TRBJ2-7 once NA TRBV19 CASSMAGAPRYEQYF TGTGCCAGTAGTATGGCTGGGGCCCCTAGGTACGAGCAGTACTTC
TRBJ2-3 NA NA TRBV5-5 CASSRVPRGLNTDTQYF TGTGCCAGCAGTCGGGTACCAAGGGGACTTAACACAGATACGCAGTATTTT
TRBJ2-7 NA TRBD2 TRBV5-6 CASSLGTSGPYEQYF TGTGCCAGCAGCTTGGGGACTAGCGGACCCTACGAGCAGTACTTC
TRBJ2-1 NA TRBD2 TRBV5-1 CASSPREAAYNEQFF TGCGCCAGCAGCCCCCGGGAGGCAGCCTACAATGAGCAGTTCTTC
TRBJ1-2 NA NA TRBV7-9 CASSFGGNYGYTF TGTGCCAGCAGCTTTGGAGGAAACTATGGCTACACCTTC
TRBJ1-5 NA NA TRBV5-6 CASSLWSVGISNQPQHF TGTGCCAGCAGCTTGTGGTCTGTGGGCATTAGCAATCAGCCCCAGCATTTT
TRBJ2-7 NA TRBD2 TRBV27 CASSSGRAYEQYF TGTGCCAGCTCTAGCGGGAGAGCCTACGAGCAGTACTTC
TRBJ2-7 NA TRBD1 TRBV5-1 CASSTGTGVGFDEQYF TGCGCCAGCAGCACCGGGACAGGGGTCGGTTTCGACGAGCAGTACTTC
TRBJ1-2 NA NA TRBV5-5 CASSPARQNYGYTF TGTGCCAGCAGCCCGGCGAGACAGAACTATGGCTACACCTTC
TRBJ2-7 NA NA TRBV6-6 CASSYLEGSEQYF TGTGCCAGCAGTTACCTAGAGGGCTCCGAGCAGTACTTC
TRBJ2-3 few TRBD2 TRBV6-4 CASSVLAGGKDTQYF TGTGCCAGCAGCGTACTAGCGGGGGGGAAAGATACGCAGTATTTT
TRBJ2-7 NA TRBD1 TRBV7-2 CASSLWGIPGQGPSKQYF TGTGCCAGCAGCTTATGGGGAATACCGGGACAGGGACCCTCCAAGCAGTACTTC
TRBJ1-1 NA NA TRBV29-1 CSVDWGGNTEAFF TGCAGCGTTGATTGGGGAGGAAACACTGAAGCTTTCTTT
TRBJ2-7 NA TRBD2 TRBV7-2 CASRPTSGVDEQYF TGTGCCAGCAGACCAACTAGCGGGGTCGATGAGCAGTACTTC
TRBJ2-5 NA TRBD2 TRBV10-2 CASSEDGAGGKETQYF TGCGCCAGCAGTGAGGATGGGGCGGGAGGGAAAGAGACCCAGTACTTC
TRBJ2-6 NA NA TRBV6-5 CASSYVGSSGANVLTF TGTGCCAGCAGTTACGTGGGGAGCTCTGGGGCCAACGTCCTGACTTTC
TRBJ2-2 NA TRBD2 TRBV27 CASSTPTSGRIDTGELFF TGTGCCAGCAGTACCCCGACTAGCGGGAGGATAGACACCGGGGAGCTGTTTTTT
TRBJ2-5 NA NA TRBV5-4 CASSGRDIRQETQYF TGTGCCAGCAGCGGCAGGGACATCCGTCAAGAGACCCAGTACTTC
TRBJ1-4 NA NA TRBV20-1 CSASRRSNEKLFF TGCAGTGCTAGTCGGCGGTCTAATGAAAAACTGTTTTTT
TRBJ1-2 NA TRBD1 TRBV5-1 CASSLEVFGTENYGYTF TGCGCCAGCAGCTTGGAGGTATTCGGGACAGAGAACTATGGCTACACCTTC
TRBJ2-7 NA TRBD1 TRBV29-1 CSVEEGQGAQGEQYF TGCAGCGTTGAAGAGGGACAGGGGGCGCAGGGCGAGCAGTACTTC
TRBJ1-2 NA TRBD1 TRBV30 CAWKGTGVYGYTF TGTGCCTGGAAGGGGACAGGGGTTTATGGCTACACCTTC
TRBJ1-3 NA TRBD1 TRBV5-6 CASSAPPGTGYGNTIYF TGTGCCAGCAGCGCGCCCCCCGGGACAGGGTATGGAAACACCATATATTTT
TRBJ1-1 few NA TRBV12-3/TRBV12-4 CASSHQGNTEAFF TGTGCCAGCAGCCATCAGGGGAACACTGAAGCTTTCTTT
TRBJ1-1 once NA TRBV30 CAWRRASMNTEAFF TGTGCCTGGAGACGCGCAAGCATGAACACTGAAGCTTTCTTT